A single sample is the source of the 10 T cell receptor beta chains below, sequenced in a study of T cells after yellow fever vaccination. TCRdb recomputed calls from the 5' RACE reads with MiXCR, one row per CDR3 protein. The sample holds over 300,000 distinct CDR3 sequences, around 6.8% seen once. The sample here was PBMCs, taken roughly 45 days after the first yellow fever vaccination. All receptors come from a man younger than 30 who received the YFV17D yellow fever vaccine.

This sequence joins TRBV13 and TRBJ1-1, with a weak D call TRBD1 (5 bases). The CDR3 consists of 15 residues. Germline V gene sequence: CDR1 PRHDT, CDR2 FYEKMQ (reference sequence). V lost 5 bases and J lost 10, with 23 bases in between. The CDR3: CASSLIARGLRGAFF. The CDR3 DNA reads TGTGCCAGCAGCCTCATAGCCCGGGGACTGAGAGGAGCTTTCTTT.

The rearrangement joins TRBV7-2 to TRBJ1-1; D uncertain. The CDR3 length is 17 residues. Germline V CDR1 and CDR2: SGHTA, FQGNSA. V was trimmed by 3 bases and J by 6 bases, leaving 23 bases between them. The DNA of the CDR3 is TGTGCCAGCAGCTTTATACAGAAAGTGGGGTTGAGGGCTGAAGCTTTCTTT. Translation gives CASSFIQKVGLRAEAFF.

This clonotype was recorded at least ten times. The rearrangement joins TRBV7-3 to TRBJ2-2, with D possibly being TRBD2 (5 bases). Germline CDR1 SGHTA, CDR2 FQGTGA. With 5 bases removed from V and 3 bases from J, the gap between germline ends came to 10 bases. CDR3 size: 14 residues. This chain's CDR3 is CASSKTEDTGELFF. CDR3 DNA sequence: TGTGCCAGCAGCAAAACGGAGGACACCGGGGAGCTGTTTTTT. Using reference TRBV7-3 and TRBJ2-2 for the parts outside the CDR3, the full variable domain is GAGVSQTPSNKVTEKGKYVELRCDPISGHTALYWYRQSLGQGPEFLIYFQGTGAADDSGLPNDRFFAVRPEGSVSTLKIQRTERGDSAVYLCASSKTEDTGELFFGEGSRLTVL.

This clonotype turned up a few times. DNA of the CDR3: TGTGCCACCAGAGGGCGGATCACAGATACGCAGTATTTT. It specifies CATRGRITDTQYF. This sequence joins TRBV24-1 and TRBJ2-3; D not certain. V lost 7 bases, J lost 2 bases, and 9 bases lay in between. Germline CDR1 KGHDR, CDR2 SFDVKD. The CDR3 contains 13 residues.

The chain carries TRBV15 and TRBJ2-7, with 8 positions matching TRBD1. CDR3 length equals 15 residues. V lost 3 bases to trimming and J lost 2 bases; unmatched junction nucleotides: 6. CDR1 is LNHNV, CDR2 YYDKDF, per germline (reference sequence). The CDR3 region is CATSREPQGAYEQYV. CDR3 nucleotides: TGTGCCACCAGCAGGGAACCACAGGGGGCCTACGAGCAGTACGTC.

CDR3 nucleotides: TGCGCCAGCAGCCAAGATAGCCGACAAGTCTTGGGAGCCAAAAACATTCAGTACTTC. Its translation: CASSQDSRQVLGAKNIQYF. The chain is built from TRBV4-3 and TRBJ2-4; D gene ambiguous. The germline V gene encodes CDR1 LGHNA and CDR2 YSLEER. Trimming took off 0 bases at V and 0 bases at J, with 18 bases between the two ends. The CDR3 runs 19 residues.

This clonotype was observed a handful of times. The genes are TRBV7-3 and TRBJ2-3, with 8 bases aligning to TRBD2. V trimming: 5 bases; J trimming: 6 bases; junction bases outside the gene matches: 10. This CDR3 is 15 amino acids long. Germline CDR1 is SGHTA and CDR2 is FQGTGA. CDR3 in amino acids: CASSPTQRGLDTQYF. Written as DNA, the CDR3 is TGTGCCAGCAGCCCTACCCAGCGGGGGCTGGATACGCAGTATTTT.

In this sample, this clonotype turned up many times. This chain uses TRBV4-3 with TRBJ2-2; a weak D match, TRBD1 (6 bases). V shed 8 bases and J shed 4 bases, with 17 bases lying between them. The germline V gene has CDR1 LGHNA and CDR2 YSLEER. This CDR3 has 15 amino acids. The DNA of the CDR3 is TGCGCCAGCTCGCGTGACAGAGGGGGCACCGGGGAGCTGTTTTTT. It codes for CASSRDRGGTGELFF.

This clonotype was picked up many times. The chain has TRBV12-3 or TRBV12-4 and TRBJ1-5; D gene uncertain. The CDR3 loop spans 15 amino acids. V was shortened by 3 bases and J by 2 bases, with 11 bases between the two germline ends. CDR3 amino acids: CASSFRREGNQPQHF. DNA of the CDR3: TGTGCCAGCAGTTTTCGGCGGGAGGGCAATCAGCCCCAGCATTTT.

This clonotype was seen a few times. The V call is TRBV20-1, the J call TRBJ2-5; 9 bases are shared with TRBD2. CDR3 size: 16 residues. V gave up 3 bases and J gave up 1 base; unmatched junction bases: 9. Looked up from germline, CDR1 is DFQATT and CDR2 is SNEGSKA (reference sequence). For the CDR3, the DNA is TGCAGTGCTAGCCCAGCTAGCGGGGCCCCCCAAGAGACCCAGTACTTC. Its protein is CSASPASGAPQETQYF.